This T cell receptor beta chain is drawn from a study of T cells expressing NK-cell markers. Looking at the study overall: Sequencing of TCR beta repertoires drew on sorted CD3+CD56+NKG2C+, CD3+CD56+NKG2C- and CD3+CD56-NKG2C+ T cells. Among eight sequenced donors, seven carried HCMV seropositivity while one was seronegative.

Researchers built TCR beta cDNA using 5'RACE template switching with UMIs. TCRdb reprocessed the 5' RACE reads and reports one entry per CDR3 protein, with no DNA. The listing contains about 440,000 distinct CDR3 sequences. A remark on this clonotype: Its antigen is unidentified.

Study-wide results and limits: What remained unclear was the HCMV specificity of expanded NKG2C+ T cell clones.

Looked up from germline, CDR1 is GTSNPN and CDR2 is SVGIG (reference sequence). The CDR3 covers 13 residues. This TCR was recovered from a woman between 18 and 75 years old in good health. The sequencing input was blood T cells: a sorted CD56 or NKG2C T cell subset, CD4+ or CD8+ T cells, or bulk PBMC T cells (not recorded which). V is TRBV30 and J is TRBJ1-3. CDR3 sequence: CAWSVGPANTIYF.